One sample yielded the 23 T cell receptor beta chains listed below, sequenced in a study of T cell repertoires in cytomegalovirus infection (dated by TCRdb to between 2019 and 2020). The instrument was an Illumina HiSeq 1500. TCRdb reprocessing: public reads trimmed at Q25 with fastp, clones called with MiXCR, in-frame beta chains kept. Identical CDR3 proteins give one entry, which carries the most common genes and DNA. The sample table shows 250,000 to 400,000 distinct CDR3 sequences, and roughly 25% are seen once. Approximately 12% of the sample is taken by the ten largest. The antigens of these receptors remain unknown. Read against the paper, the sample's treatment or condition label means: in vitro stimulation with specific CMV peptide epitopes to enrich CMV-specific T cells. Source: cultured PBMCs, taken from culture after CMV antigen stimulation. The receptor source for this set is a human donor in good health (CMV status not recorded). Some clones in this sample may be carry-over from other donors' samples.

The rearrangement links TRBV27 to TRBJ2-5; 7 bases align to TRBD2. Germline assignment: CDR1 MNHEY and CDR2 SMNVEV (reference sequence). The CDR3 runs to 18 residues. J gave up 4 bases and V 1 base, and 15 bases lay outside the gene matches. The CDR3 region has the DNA TGTGCCAGCAGTTTATATTATGGGGGAGGGCTCAGTTTAGAGACCCAGTACTTC. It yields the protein CASSLYYGGGLSLETQYF.

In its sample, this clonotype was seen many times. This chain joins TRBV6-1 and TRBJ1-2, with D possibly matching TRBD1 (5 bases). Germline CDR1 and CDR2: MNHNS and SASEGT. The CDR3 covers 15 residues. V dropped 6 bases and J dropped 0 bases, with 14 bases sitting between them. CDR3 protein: CASRLRGGSNYGYTF. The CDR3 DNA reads TGTGCCAGCAGGCTGAGGGGCGGTTCTAACTATGGCTACACCTTC.

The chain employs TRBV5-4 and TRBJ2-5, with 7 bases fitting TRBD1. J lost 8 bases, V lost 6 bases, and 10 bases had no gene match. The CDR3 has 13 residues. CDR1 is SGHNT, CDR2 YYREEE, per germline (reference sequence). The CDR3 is CASNTDRVDTQYF. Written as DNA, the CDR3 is TGTGCCAGCAACACCGACAGGGTAGATACCCAGTACTTC.

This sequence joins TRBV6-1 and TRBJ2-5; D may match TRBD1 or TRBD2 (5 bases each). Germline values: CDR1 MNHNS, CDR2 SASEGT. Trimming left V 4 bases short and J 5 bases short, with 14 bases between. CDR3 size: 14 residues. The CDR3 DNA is TGTGCCAGCAGTGGTTGGGGGAGTAGTGAGACCCAGTACTTC. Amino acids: CASSGWGSSETQYF.

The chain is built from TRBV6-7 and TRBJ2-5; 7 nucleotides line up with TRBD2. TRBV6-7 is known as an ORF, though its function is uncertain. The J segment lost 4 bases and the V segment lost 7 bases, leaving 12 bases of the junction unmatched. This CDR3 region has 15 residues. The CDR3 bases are TGTGCCAGCACTATCGAGCGGGAATGGCCAGAGACCCAGTACTTC. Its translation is CASTIEREWPETQYF.

The CDR3 here is CASSLFSKNIQYF. The DNA for the CDR3 is TGTGCCAGCAGCTTATTTTCCAAAAACATTCAGTACTTC. The chain carries TRBV7-2 and TRBJ2-4; no clear D gene. This CDR3 has 13 residues. The ends were cut back, 2 bases at V and 2 bases at J, with 4 bases in the middle. Germline CDR1 and CDR2: SGHTA and FQGNSA.

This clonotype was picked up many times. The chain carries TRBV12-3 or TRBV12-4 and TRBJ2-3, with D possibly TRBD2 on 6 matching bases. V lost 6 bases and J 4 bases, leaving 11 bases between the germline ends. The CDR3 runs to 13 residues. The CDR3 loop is CASSLGGPDTQYF. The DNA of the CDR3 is TGTGCCAGCAGCCTCGGGGGTCCAGATACGCAGTATTTT.

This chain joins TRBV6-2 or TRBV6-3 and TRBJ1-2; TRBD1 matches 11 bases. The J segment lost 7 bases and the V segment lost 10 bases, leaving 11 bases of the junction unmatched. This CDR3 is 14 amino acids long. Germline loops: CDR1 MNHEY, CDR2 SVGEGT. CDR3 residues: CAKDRGRERAGYTF. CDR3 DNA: TGTGCCAAGGACAGGGGGCGCGAACGGGCTGGCTACACCTTC.

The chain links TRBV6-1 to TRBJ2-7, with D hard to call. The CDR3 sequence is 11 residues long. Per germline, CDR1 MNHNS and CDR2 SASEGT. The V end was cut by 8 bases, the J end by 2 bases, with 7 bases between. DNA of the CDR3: TGTGCCAGCGGGCGGACCTACGAGCAGTACGTC. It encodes CASGRTYEQYV.

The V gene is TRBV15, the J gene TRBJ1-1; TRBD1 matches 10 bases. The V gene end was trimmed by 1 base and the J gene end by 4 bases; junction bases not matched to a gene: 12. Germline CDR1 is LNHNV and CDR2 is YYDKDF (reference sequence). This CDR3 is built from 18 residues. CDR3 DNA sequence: TGTGCCACCAGCAGAGGACAGGGGGCGCGTCGTTTGGTCACTGAAGCTTTCTTT. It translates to CATSRGQGARRLVTEAFF.

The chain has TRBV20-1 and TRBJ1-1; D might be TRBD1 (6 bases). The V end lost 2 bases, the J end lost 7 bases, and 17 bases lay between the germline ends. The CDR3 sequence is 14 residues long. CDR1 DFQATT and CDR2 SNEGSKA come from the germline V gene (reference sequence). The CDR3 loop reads CSARQQGGLGEAFF. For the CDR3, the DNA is TGCAGTGCTAGACAACAGGGTGGATTAGGTGAAGCTTTCTTT.

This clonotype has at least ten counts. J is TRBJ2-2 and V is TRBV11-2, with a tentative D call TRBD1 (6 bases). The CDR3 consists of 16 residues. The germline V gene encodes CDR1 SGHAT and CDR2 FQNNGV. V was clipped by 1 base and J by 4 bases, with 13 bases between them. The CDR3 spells CASSLGAGDVTGELFF. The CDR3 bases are TGTGCCAGCAGCTTAGGTGCAGGGGATGTCACCGGGGAGCTGTTTTTT.

The CDR3 DNA reads as TGTGCCAGCAGCTTTGAAAGGAGACAAGAGACCCAGTACTTC. Encoded protein: CASSFERRQETQYF. The V gene is TRBV7-9, the J gene TRBJ2-5; no definite D call. The V end was cut by 3 bases, the J end by 2 bases, with 10 bases between. Germline-derived CDR1 and CDR2 are SEHNR and FQNEAQ (reference sequence). The CDR3 is made up of 14 amino acids.

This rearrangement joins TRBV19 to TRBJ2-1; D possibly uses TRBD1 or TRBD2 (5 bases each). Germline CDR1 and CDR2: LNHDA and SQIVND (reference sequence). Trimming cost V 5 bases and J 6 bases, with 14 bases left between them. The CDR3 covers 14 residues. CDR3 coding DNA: TGTGCCAGTAGTCCGATCAGGGACGGCAATGAGCAGTTCTTC. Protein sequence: CASSPIRDGNEQFF.

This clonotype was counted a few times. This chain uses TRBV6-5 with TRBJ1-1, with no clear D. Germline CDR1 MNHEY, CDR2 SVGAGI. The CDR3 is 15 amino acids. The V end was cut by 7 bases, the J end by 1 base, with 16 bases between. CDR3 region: CASIPQYGSNTEAFF. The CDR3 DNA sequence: TGTGCCAGCATTCCCCAATATGGGTCGAACACTGAAGCTTTCTTT.

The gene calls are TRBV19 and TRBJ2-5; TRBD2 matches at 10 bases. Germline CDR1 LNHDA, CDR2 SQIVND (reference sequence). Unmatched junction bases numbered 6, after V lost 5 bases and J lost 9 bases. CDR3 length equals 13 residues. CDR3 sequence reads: CASSFGLAEAQYF. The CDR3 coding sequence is TGTGCCAGTAGTTTCGGACTAGCGGAGGCCCAGTACTTC. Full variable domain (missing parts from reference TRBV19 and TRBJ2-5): DGGITQSPKYLFRKEGQNVTLSCEQNLNHDAMYWYRQDPGQGLRLIYYSQIVNDFQKGDIAEGYSVSREKKESFPLTVTSAQKNPTAFYLCASSFGLAEAQYFGPGTRLLVL.

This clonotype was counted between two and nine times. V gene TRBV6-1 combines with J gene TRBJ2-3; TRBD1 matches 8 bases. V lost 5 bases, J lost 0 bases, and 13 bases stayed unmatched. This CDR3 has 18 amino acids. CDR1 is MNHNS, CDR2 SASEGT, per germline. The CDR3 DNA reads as TGTGCCAGCAGTCCCCTTTCAGGGGGCGTGGGAAGCACAGATACGCAGTATTTT. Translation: CASSPLSGGVGSTDTQYF.

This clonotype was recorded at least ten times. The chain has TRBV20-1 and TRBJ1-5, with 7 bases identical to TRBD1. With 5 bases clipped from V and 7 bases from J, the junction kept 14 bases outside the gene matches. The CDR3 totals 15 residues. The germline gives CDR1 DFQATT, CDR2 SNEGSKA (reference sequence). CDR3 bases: TGCAGTGCTGGGAGGGGCAGGGGGTTGGGGCAGCCCCAGCATTTT. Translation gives CSAGRGRGLGQPQHF.

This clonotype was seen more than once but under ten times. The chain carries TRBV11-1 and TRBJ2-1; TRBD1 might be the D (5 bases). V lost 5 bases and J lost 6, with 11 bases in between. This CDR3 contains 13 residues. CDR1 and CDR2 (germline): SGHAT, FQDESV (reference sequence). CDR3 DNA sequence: TGTGCCAGCAGCAAGACAGACAGCAATGAGCAGTTCTTC. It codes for CASSKTDSNEQFF. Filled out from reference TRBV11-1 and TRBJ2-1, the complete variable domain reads EAEVAQSPRYKITEKSQAVAFWCDPISGHATLYWYRQILGQGPELLVQFQDESVVDDSQLPKDRFSAERLKGVDSTLKIQPAELGDSAMYLCASSKTDSNEQFFGPGTRLTVL.

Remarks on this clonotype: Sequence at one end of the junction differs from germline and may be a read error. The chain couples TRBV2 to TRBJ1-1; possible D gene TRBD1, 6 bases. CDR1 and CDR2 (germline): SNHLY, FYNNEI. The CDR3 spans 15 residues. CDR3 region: CATSGRGRDRTEAFF. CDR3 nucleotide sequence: TGTGCCACCAGTGGGCGGGGGCGCGATCGCACTGAAGCTTTCTTT.

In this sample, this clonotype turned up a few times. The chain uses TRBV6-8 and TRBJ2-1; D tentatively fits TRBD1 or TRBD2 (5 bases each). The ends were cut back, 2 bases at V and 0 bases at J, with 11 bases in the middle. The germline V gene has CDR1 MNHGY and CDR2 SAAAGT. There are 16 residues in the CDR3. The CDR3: CASSYIGDPSYNEQFF. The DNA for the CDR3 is TGTGCCAGCAGTTACATTGGGGACCCCTCCTACAATGAGCAGTTCTTC.

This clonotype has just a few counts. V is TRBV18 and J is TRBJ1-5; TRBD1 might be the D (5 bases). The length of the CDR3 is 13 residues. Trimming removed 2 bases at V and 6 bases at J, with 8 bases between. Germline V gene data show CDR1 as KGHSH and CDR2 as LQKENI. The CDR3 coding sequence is TGTGCCAGCTCACCAGGGGCTCGTCAGCCCCAGCATTTT. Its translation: CASSPGARQPQHF. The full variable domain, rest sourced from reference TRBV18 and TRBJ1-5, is NAGVMQNPRHLVRRRGQEARLRCSPMKGHSHVYWYRQLPEEGLKFMVYLQKENIIDESGMPKERFSAEFPKEGPSILRIQQVVRGDSAAYFCASSPGARQPQHFGDGTRLSIL.

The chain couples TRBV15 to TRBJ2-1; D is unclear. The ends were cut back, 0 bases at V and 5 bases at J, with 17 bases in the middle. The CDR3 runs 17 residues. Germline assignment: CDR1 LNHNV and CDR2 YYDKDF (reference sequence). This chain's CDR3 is CATSREMPGIRNNEQFF. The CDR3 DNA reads TGTGCCACCAGCAGAGAAATGCCAGGTATTAGGAACAATGAGCAGTTCTTC.